The 32 T cell receptor beta chains presented below share a single source sample, sequenced in a study of OX40 agonist ivuxolimab in advanced cancers. Clones were sequenced by immunoSEQ multiplex PCR, and TCRdb holds only the in-frame ones, with some missing. The sample contains over 55,000 clones, around 91% of which appear only once. The material sequenced was CD4+ or CD8+ T cells sorted from blood, taken in a trial of the OX40 agonist ivuxolimab. The source of these receptors is an adult with an advanced solid tumor such as melanoma, head and neck, liver or kidney cancer.

The CDR3 loop is CASSGTSSTDTQYF. The CDR3 DNA follows: TGTGCCAGCAGCGGGACGTCTAGCACAGATACGCAGTATTTT. V usage is TRBV5-4 and J usage is TRBJ2-3, with D perhaps TRBD1 or TRBD2 (5 bases each). V was pared by 4 bases and J by 0 bases, with 9 bases between. CDR3 length: 14 residues. Germline V lookup: CDR1 SGHNT, CDR2 YYREEE (reference sequence).

The chain carries TRBV10-2 and TRBJ2-7; D ambiguous. The CDR3 is 14 amino acids. V was cut by 5 bases and J by 2 bases, with 13 bases left in between. Germline V gene data show CDR1 as WSHSY and CDR2 as SAAADI. CDR3 sequence reads: CASSISYGTYEQYF. In nucleotides, the CDR3 is TGCGCCAGCAGTATATCGTATGGCACCTACGAGCAGTACTTC.

The chain couples TRBV18 to TRBJ2-1, with D possibly TRBD1 on 5 matching bases. Per the germline V gene, CDR1 is KGHSH and CDR2 is LQKENI. The CDR3 runs to 15 residues. Trimming shortened V by 5 bases and J by 0 bases, and 11 bases separated the two germline ends. CDR3 loop: CASSTMQGSYNEQFF. In DNA, the CDR3 is TGTGCCAGCTCAACAATGCAGGGCTCCTACAATGAGCAGTTCTTC.

The V call is TRBV5-4, the J call TRBJ1-2, with D unclear. Germline assignment: CDR1 SGHNT and CDR2 YYREEE (reference sequence). This CDR3 region has 14 residues. The ends were cut back, 0 bases at V and 4 bases at J, with 10 bases in the middle. CDR3 loop: CASSLVGYRYGYTF. CDR3 bases: TGTGCCAGCAGCTTGGTGGGGTACCGCTATGGCTACACCTTC.

This clone was seen more than once but under ten times. The rearrangement uses TRBV12-1 and TRBJ1-1. TRBV12-1 is flagged as a pseudogene. There are 18 residues in the CDR3. The DNA for the CDR3 is TGTGCCAGCAGCTTCCGGGGGGACCGCAGGGGACTAGAGACTGAAGCTTTCTTT. This encodes CASSFRGDRRGLETEAFF.

This chain connects TRBV11-2 to TRBJ1-3; no clear D gene. V was clipped by 4 bases and J by 4 bases, with 17 bases between them. The CDR3 spans 16 residues. CDR1 and CDR2 (germline): SGHAT, FQNNGV. CDR3 bases: TGTGCCAGCAGCTCCCTGAAAAGGGTAGTCGGAAACACCATATATTTT. Amino acid sequence: CASSSLKRVVGNTIYF.

The CDR3 nucleotides read TGTGCCAGCAGCGAGACCGGGGAGCTGTTTTTT. Its translation is CASSETGELFF. This chain uses TRBV6-6 with TRBJ2-2; the D is unclear. Trimming shortened V by 6 bases and J by 5 bases, and 4 bases separated the two germline ends. The CDR3 is 11 residues long. Germline lookup yields CDR1 MNHNY and CDR2 SVGAGI (reference sequence).

The rearrangement joins TRBV5-4 to TRBJ1-1; TRBD1 might be the D (5 bases). The CDR3 totals 14 residues. Trimming shortened V by 4 bases and J by 0 bases, and 10 bases separated the two germline ends. Per the germline V gene, CDR1 is SGHNT and CDR2 is YYREEE (reference sequence). CDR3 sequence: CASSRGVMNTEAFF. The DNA for the CDR3 is TGTGCCAGCAGCCGGGGGGTTATGAACACTGAAGCTTTCTTT.

The V gene is TRBV18, the J gene TRBJ2-7, with 8 bases aligning to TRBD1. The germline CDR1 and CDR2 sequences are KGHSH and LQKENI. The CDR3 totals 15 residues. With V trimmed by 6 bases and J by 7 bases, 14 bases remained unmatched. CDR3 sequence reads: CASSQGQGRAWEQYF. CDR3 DNA sequence: TGTGCCAGCTCGCAAGGACAGGGCCGGGCTTGGGAGCAGTACTTC.

The chain employs TRBV5-8 and TRBJ2-6; D remains ambiguous. This CDR3 is 13 amino acids long. Trimming stripped 6 bases from V and 4 bases from J, with 8 bases between. CDR1 SGHTS and CDR2 YDEGEE come from the germline V gene. This chain's CDR3 is CASTSRGANVLTF. CDR3 sequence (DNA): TGTGCCAGCACCTCCAGGGGGGCCAACGTCCTGACTTTC.

The count of this clone is one. The chain has TRBV19 and TRBJ1-2; 7 bases are shared with TRBD1. The V gene end was trimmed by 5 bases and the J gene end by 5 bases; junction bases not matched to a gene: 11. Germline CDR1 and CDR2: LNHDA and SQIVND (reference sequence). The CDR3 runs to 15 residues. The CDR3 protein is CASSPWDSGNYGYTF. The CDR3 DNA follows: TGTGCCAGTAGTCCCTGGGACAGCGGAAATTATGGCTACACCTTC.

A few counts support this clone. The V gene is TRBV5-1, the J gene TRBJ2-7; TRBD1 matches at 10 bases. This CDR3 has 16 amino acids. Trimming removed 4 bases from V and 2 bases from J; junction bases left unmatched: 9. Germline-derived CDR1 and CDR2 are SGHRS and YFSETQ. The CDR3 reads CASSRGVGTGAYEQYF. CDR3 in DNA: TGCGCCAGCAGCAGGGGAGTGGGGACAGGGGCCTACGAGCAGTACTTC.

CDR3 amino acids: CASSLAAGGMNTEAFF. CDR3 nucleotide sequence: TGTGCCAGCAGCTTGGCGGCAGGGGGCATGAACACTGAAGCTTTCTTT. The V gene is TRBV5-4, the J gene TRBJ1-1, with 8 bases fitting TRBD1. J lost 0 bases, V lost 0 bases, and 4 bases had no gene match. The germline V gene encodes CDR1 SGHNT and CDR2 YYREEE (reference sequence). The CDR3 extends over 16 amino acids.

This clone was seen a handful of times. CDR3 DNA sequence: TGTGCCAGCAGCTCTTTTACGGGTGGCACCGGGGAGCTGTTTTTT. Its protein is CASSSFTGGTGELFF. The chain couples TRBV7-9 to TRBJ2-2; D gene unclear. CDR3 length: 15 residues. Trimming removed 4 bases at V and 4 bases at J, with 13 bases between. Germline V gives CDR1 SEHNR, CDR2 FQNEAQ (reference sequence).

The chain recombines TRBV7-6 with TRBJ2-3; D unresolved. Trimming removed 2 bases from V and 1 base from J, with 7 bases in between. The CDR3 totals 14 residues. Germline-derived CDR1 and CDR2 are SGHVS and FNYEAQ. DNA of the CDR3: TGTGCCAGCAGCTTAAATGGCCGCACAGATACGCAGTATTTT. Translating it yields CASSLNGRTDTQYF.

The chain employs TRBV6-5 and TRBJ2-7; weak D call: TRBD2 (6 bases). Germline lookup yields CDR1 MNHEY and CDR2 SVGAGI. This CDR3 spans 13 amino acids. The V gene lost 8 bases and the J gene lost 9 bases, with 20 bases spanning the gap. The CDR3 protein is CASRPSVHGRQYF. The CDR3 bases are TGTGCCAGCCGCCCCAGTGTACACGGGAGGCAGTACTTC.

This chain links TRBV18 with TRBJ2-3, with TRBD2 matching over 8 bases. The J segment lost 6 bases and the V segment lost 3 bases, leaving 11 bases of the junction unmatched. The CDR3 loop spans 16 amino acids. Germline lookup yields CDR1 KGHSH and CDR2 LQKENI. The CDR3 DNA sequence: TGTGCCAGCTCACCGGATGTATGGACTAGCTCCGATACGCAGTATTTT. Translation: CASSPDVWTSSDTQYF.

This chain joins TRBV4-1 and TRBJ2-3, with TRBD2 as a possible D gene (6 bases). Between the trimmed V and J ends, which lost 0 bases and 4 bases, there was a span of 14 bases. The CDR3 length is 16 residues. Germline V gene sequence: CDR1 MGHRA, CDR2 YSYEKL. CDR3 coding DNA: TGCGCCAGCAGCCAAGATCCTAGCGAAGCATCAGATACGCAGTATTTT. Encoded protein: CASSQDPSEASDTQYF.

The chain has TRBV9 and TRBJ1-1; D is uncertain. The CDR3 spans 16 residues. Trimming stripped 0 bases from V and 5 bases from J, with 17 bases between. Looked up from germline, CDR1 is SGDLS and CDR2 is YYNGEE. Here the CDR3 reads CASSVGQGLSRTEAFF. In DNA form, the CDR3 reads TGTGCCAGCAGCGTAGGACAAGGGCTTTCGAGGACTGAAGCTTTCTTT.

This chain uses TRBV9 with TRBJ2-2; D not resolved. V lost 1 base and J lost 4, with 8 bases in between. The germline V gene has CDR1 SGDLS and CDR2 YYNGEE. The CDR3 sequence is 14 residues long. CDR3 nucleotides: TGTGCCAGCAGCGTAAGCGTGGGCACCGGGGAGCTGTTTTTT. This codes for CASSVSVGTGELFF.

Here the CDR3 reads CASSDNQGYTEAFF. The CDR3 coding sequence is TGTGCCAGCAGTGATAACCAGGGATACACTGAAGCTTTCTTT. This chain links TRBV6-1 with TRBJ1-1; TRBD1 might be the D (5 bases). Germline V gene data show CDR1 as MNHNS and CDR2 as SASEGT. The CDR3 contains 14 residues. The V gene lost 3 bases and the J gene lost 3 bases, with 11 bases spanning the gap.

V gene TRBV19 combines with J gene TRBJ1-5; 9 bases line up with TRBD1. CDR3 size: 16 residues. V lost 6 bases to trimming and J lost 3 bases; unmatched junction nucleotides: 9. Germline values: CDR1 LNHDA, CDR2 SQIVND (reference sequence). The CDR3 reads CASSPRGTGNNQPQHF. The DNA of the CDR3 is TGTGCCAGTAGCCCAAGAGGGACAGGGAACAATCAGCCCCAGCATTTT.

V usage is TRBV28 and J usage is TRBJ2-6; D is possibly TRBD1 or TRBD2 (5 bases each). Trimming shortened V by 0 bases and J by 0 bases, and 6 bases separated the two germline ends. This CDR3 comprises 16 residues. Germline V gene data show CDR1 as MDHEN and CDR2 as SYDVKM. This chain's CDR3 is CASSLWRGSGANVLTF. CDR3 sequence (DNA): TGTGCCAGCAGTTTATGGAGGGGCTCTGGGGCCAACGTCCTGACTTTC.

The chain is built from TRBV20-1 and TRBJ2-1; D gene uncertain. Germline V gene data show CDR1 as DFQATT and CDR2 as SNEGSKA (reference sequence). CDR3 length equals 11 residues. In DNA, the CDR3 is TGCGGGGTGGGTGGGTATGATGAGCAGTTCTTC. This encodes CGVGGYDEQFF.

The chain links TRBV2 to TRBJ2-1, with 9 bases that match TRBD2. V was clipped by 4 bases and J by 4 bases; unmatched bases: 5. Germline V gene sequence: CDR1 SNHLY, CDR2 FYNNEI. The CDR3 runs 15 residues. As DNA, the CDR3 is TGTGCCAGCAGTGCGGAGCGGGGGGCATACAATGAGCAGTTCTTC. Translated: CASSAERGAYNEQFF.

The chain uses TRBV10-3 and TRBJ2-5, with D perhaps TRBD2 (5 bases). Germline CDR1 is ENHRY and CDR2 is SYGVKD. The V and J ends lost 6 bases and 5 bases respectively, with 13 bases between them. The CDR3 is made up of 13 amino acids. CDR3 loop: CAIREAAPETQYF. Written as DNA, the CDR3 is TGTGCCATCAGGGAGGCCGCCCCCGAGACCCAGTACTTC.

This clone has a single count. This chain links TRBV2 with TRBJ2-7; 7 nucleotides agree with TRBD2. J was trimmed by 3 bases and V by 7 bases; bases with no gene match: 6. Germline loops: CDR1 SNHLY, CDR2 FYNNEI. The CDR3 is 13 residues long. The CDR3 nucleotides are TGTGCCAGCACCAGGGCGGGAGACTACGAGCAGTACTTC. Its translation is CASTRAGDYEQYF.

J is TRBJ1-6 and V is TRBV6-1; D call uncertain. Trimming left V 3 bases short and J 0 bases short, with 18 bases between. CDR1 is MNHNS and CDR2 is SASEGT in the germline V gene. This CDR3 region has 19 residues. The CDR3 sequence is CASSDRTVSSVSYNSPLHF. The CDR3 DNA sequence: TGTGCCAGCAGTGATCGGACTGTAAGTTCAGTCTCCTATAATTCACCCCTCCACTTT.

The CDR3 DNA sequence: TGTGCCAGCAGCCAAGGGCCGTTGGAGACTGAAGCTTTCTTT. Its protein is CASSQGPLETEAFF. The chain joins TRBV4-2 to TRBJ1-1; no firm D call. The germline CDR1 and CDR2 sequences are LGHNA and YNFKEQ. V lost 1 base, J lost 5 bases, and 11 bases lay in between. The CDR3 totals 14 residues.

The V gene is TRBV18, the J gene TRBJ1-6; 7 nucleotides line up with TRBD1. This CDR3 contains 16 residues. Germline values: CDR1 KGHSH, CDR2 LQKENI. The V and J ends lost 0 bases and 9 bases, in that order; junction bases with no gene match: 8. Here the CDR3 DNA reads TGTGCCAGCTCACCACCGGGACAGAGGGATAGTTCACCCCTCCACTTT. Translated: CASSPPGQRDSSPLHF.

This chain links TRBV28 with TRBJ1-4, with 7 bases fitting TRBD1. The CDR3 is 15 amino acids. Germline values: CDR1 MDHEN, CDR2 SYDVKM. Trimming cost V 3 bases and J 6 bases; bases outside gene matches: 7. For the CDR3, the DNA is TGTGCCAGCAGTTTCAGTGACAGGGATGATGAAAAACTGTTTTTT. This encodes CASSFSDRDDEKLFF. The full variable domain, in which reference TRBV28 and TRBJ1-4 provide the parts outside the CDR3, is DVKVTQSSRYLVKRTGEKVFLECVQDMDHENMFWYRQDPGLGLRLIYFSYDVKMKEKGDIPEGYSVSREKKERFSLILESASTNQTSMYLCASSFSDRDDEKLFFGSGTQLSVL.

The gene calls are TRBV7-2 and TRBJ2-3; D is unresolved. Trimming removed 5 bases at V and 2 bases at J, with 5 bases between. CDR3 length equals 12 residues. CDR1 and CDR2 (germline): SGHTA, FQGNSA. The CDR3 reads CASSQITDTQYF. CDR3 coding DNA: TGTGCCAGCAGCCAGATCACAGATACGCAGTATTTT.